This T cell receptor (beta chain) appears in the sequencing data of a study of blood T cells in healthy people across ages. V was cut by 1 base and J by 4 bases, with 11 bases left in between. The CDR3 consists of 15 residues. CDR1 and CDR2 (germline): SGHTA, FQGNSA. PCR was performed a second time for 7 to 11 cycles using a sample-barcoded 5' primer and a J-beta primer mix. TCRdb passed the 5' RACE reads through MiXCR, listing each CDR3 protein once. The data show 600,000 to 900,000 distinct CDR3 sequences, more than 25% seen once. These same records also appear under a second study, on T cells of mothers and their children. From that second work: Added by the second PCR's M1S primer were sample barcodes and 2-4 random nucleotides. Compared with unrelated pairs, related mother-child pairs had slightly higher, non-significant overlap.

The TCR originated in a boy aged 5-17 years in good health. V is TRBV7-2 and J is TRBJ2-1; a weak D match, TRBD1 (6 bases). What was sequenced was blood. As DNA, the CDR3 is TGTGCCAGCAGCTTAGGGGGGCACGATTACAATGAGCAGTTCTTC. Translated, it gives CASSLGGHDYNEQFF.